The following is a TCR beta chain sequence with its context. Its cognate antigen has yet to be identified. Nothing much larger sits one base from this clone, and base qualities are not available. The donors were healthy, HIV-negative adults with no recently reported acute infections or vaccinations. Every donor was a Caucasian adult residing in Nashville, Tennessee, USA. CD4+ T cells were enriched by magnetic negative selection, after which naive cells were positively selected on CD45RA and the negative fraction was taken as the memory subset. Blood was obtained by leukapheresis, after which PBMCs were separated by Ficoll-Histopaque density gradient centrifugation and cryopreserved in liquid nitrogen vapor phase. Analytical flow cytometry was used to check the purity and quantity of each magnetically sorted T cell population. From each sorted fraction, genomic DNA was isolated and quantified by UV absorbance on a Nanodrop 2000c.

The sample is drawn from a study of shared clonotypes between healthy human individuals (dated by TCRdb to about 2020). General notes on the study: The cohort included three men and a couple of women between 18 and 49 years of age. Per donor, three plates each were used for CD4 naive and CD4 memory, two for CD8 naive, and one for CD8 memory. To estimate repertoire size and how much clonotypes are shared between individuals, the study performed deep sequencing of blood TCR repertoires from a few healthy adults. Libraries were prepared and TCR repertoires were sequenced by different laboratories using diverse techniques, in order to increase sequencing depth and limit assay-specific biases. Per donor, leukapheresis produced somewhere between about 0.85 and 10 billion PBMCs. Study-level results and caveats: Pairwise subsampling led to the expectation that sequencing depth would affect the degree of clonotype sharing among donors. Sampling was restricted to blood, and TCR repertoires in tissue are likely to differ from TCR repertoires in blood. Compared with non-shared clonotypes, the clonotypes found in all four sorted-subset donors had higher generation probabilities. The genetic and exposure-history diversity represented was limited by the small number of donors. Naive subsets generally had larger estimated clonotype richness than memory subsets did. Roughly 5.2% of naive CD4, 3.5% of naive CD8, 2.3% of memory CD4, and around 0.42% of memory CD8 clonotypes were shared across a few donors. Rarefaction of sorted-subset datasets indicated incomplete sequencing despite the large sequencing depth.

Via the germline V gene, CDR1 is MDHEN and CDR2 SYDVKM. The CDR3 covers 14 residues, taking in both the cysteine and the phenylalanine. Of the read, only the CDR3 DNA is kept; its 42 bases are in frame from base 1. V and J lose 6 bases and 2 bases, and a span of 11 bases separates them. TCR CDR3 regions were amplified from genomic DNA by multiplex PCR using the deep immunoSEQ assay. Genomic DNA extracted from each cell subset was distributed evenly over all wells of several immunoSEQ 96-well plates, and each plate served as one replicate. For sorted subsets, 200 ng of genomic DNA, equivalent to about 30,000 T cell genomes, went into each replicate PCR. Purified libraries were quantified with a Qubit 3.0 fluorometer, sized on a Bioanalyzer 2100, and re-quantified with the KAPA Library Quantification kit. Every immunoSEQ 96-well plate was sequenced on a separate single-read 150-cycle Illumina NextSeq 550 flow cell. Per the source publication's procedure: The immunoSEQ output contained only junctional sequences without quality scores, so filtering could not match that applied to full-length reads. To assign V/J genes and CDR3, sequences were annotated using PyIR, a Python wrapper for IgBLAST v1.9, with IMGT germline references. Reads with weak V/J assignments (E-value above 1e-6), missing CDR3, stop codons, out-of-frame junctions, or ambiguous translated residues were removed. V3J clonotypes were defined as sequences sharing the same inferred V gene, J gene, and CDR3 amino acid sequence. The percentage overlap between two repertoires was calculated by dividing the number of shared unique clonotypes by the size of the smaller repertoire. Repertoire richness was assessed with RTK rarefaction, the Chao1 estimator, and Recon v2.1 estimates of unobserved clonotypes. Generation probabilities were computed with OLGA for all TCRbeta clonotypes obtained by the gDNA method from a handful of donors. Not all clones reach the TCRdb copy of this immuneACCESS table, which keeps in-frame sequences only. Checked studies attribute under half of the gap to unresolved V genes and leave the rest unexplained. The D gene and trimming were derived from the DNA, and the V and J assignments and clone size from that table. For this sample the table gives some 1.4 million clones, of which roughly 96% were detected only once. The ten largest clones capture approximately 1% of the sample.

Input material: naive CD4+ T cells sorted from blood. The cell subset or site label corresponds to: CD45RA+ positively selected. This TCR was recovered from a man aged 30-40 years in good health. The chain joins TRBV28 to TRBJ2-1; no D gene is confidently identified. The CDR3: CASSYERTYNEQFF. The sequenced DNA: TGTGCCAGCAGCTACGAGAGGACCTACAATGAGCAGTTCTTC.